This TCR beta chain was captured in a study of read filtering for tumor transcriptome and immune sequencing. From germline, CDR1 is LGHDT and CDR2 YNNKEL (reference sequence). The CDR3 spans 13 residues. V was shortened by 3 bases and J by 7 bases, with 13 bases between the two germline ends. Molecular barcoded adaptors covering alpha/delta and beta/gamma chains were used on around 400 ng RNA. TCRdb analysed the reads with MiXCR anew, one entry per CDR3 protein. The data contain some 80,000 distinct CDR3 sequences, around an eighth of them singletons. This clonotype was seen many times. V gene TRBV3-1 combines with J gene TRBJ2-7; TRBD1 is a possible D gene (6 bases). This TCR was recovered from a donor aged 40 or older with multiple myeloma. Material for sequencing was a population of CD138-negative cells sorted from bone marrow. The CDR3 protein is CASSHQTGGEQYF. For the CDR3, the DNA is TGTGCCAGCAGCCATCAGACAGGTGGGGAGCAGTACTTC.